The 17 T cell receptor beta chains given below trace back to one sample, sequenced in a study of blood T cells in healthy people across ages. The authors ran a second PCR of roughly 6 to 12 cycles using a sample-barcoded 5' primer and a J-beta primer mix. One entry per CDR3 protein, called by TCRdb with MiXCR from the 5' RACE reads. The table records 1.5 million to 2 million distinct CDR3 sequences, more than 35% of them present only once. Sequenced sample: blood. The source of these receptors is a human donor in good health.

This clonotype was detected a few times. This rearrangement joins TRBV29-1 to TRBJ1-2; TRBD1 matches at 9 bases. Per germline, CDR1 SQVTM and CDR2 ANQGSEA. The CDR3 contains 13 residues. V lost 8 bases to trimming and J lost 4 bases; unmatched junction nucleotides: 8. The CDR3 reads CSSQGARIYGYTF. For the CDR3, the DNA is TGCAGCTCACAGGGGGCGCGAATCTATGGCTACACCTTC.

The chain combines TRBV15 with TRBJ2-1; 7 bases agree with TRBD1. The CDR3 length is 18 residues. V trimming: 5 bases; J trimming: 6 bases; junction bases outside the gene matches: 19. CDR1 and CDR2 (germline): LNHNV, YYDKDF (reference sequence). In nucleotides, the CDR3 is TGTGCCACCAGCGGGTTTTTTAGGGGGCCGGAACAAACCAATGAGCAGTTCTTC. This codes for CATSGFFRGPEQTNEQFF.

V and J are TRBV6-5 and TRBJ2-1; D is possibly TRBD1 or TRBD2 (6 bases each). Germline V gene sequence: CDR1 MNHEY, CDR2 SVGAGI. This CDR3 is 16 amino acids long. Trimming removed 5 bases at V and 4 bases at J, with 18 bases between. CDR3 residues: CASSLWGAGTYNEQFF. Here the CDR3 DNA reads TGTGCCAGCAGTCTCTGGGGGGCGGGGACTTACAATGAGCAGTTCTTC.

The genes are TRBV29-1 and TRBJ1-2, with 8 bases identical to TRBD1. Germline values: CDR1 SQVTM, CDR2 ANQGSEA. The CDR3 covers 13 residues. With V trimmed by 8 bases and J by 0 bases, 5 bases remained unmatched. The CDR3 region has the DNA TGCAGCTCACAGGGGGGGTCTAACTATGGCTACACCTTC. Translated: CSSQGGSNYGYTF.

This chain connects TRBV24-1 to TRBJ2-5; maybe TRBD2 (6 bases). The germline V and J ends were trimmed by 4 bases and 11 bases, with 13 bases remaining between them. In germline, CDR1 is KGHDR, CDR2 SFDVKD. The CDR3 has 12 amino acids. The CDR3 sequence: CATSEYGREQYF. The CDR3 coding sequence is TGTGCCACCAGTGAGTACGGACGGGAGCAGTACTTC.

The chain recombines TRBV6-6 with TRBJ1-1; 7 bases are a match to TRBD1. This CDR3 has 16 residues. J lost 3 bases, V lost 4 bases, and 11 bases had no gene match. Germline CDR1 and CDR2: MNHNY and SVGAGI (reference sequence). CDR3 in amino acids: CASSWTRLGGDTEAFF. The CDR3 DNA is TGTGCCAGCAGTTGGACAAGACTAGGGGGCGACACTGAAGCTTTCTTT.

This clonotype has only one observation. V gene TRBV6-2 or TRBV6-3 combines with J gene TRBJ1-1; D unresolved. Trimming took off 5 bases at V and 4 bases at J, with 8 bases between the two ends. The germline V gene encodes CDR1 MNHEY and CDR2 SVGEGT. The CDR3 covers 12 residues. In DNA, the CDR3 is TGTGCCAGCAGTCACAGACCCACTGAAGCTTTCTTT. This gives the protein CASSHRPTEAFF.

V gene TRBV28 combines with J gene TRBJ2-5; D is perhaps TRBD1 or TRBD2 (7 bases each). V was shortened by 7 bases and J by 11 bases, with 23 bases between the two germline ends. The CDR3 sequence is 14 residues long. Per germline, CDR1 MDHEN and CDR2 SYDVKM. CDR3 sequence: CASTTSTGVREQYF. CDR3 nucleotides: TGTGCCAGCACCACATCCACAGGGGTGCGGGAGCAGTACTTC.

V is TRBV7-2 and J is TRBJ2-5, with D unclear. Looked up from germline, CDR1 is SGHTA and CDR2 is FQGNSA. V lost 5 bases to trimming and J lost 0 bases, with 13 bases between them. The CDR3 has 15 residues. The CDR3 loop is CASSPSSRHQETQYF. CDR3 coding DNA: TGTGCCAGCAGCCCGTCGAGCCGGCACCAAGAGACCCAGTACTTC. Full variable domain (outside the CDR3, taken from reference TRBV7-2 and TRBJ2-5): GAGVSQSPSNKVTEKGKDVELRCDPISGHTALYWYRQSLGQGLEFLIYFQGNSAPDKSGLPSDRFSAERTGGSVSTLTIQRTQQEDSAVYLCASSPSSRHQETQYFGPGTRLLVL.

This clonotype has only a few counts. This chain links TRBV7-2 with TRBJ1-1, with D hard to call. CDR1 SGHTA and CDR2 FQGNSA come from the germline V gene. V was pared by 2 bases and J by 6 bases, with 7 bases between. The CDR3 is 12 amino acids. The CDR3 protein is CASSLQRAEAFF. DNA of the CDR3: TGTGCCAGCAGCTTACAAAGGGCTGAAGCTTTCTTT.

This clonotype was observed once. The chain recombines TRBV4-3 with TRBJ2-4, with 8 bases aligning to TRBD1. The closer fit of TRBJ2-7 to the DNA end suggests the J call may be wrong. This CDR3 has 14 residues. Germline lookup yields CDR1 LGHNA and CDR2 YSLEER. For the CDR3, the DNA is TGCGCCAGCAGCCAAGATAGCACAGGGGGCGAGCAGTACTTC. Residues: CASSQDSTGGEQYF.

This chain's CDR3 is CASSSPGKPPNEKLFF. CDR3 sequence (DNA): TGTGCCAGCAGCTCCCCGGGAAAACCTCCTAATGAAAAACTGTTTTTT. The chain carries TRBV7-3 and TRBJ1-4; D gene unclear. Germline V gives CDR1 SGHTA, CDR2 FQGTGA. Between the trimmed V and J ends, which lost 4 bases and 3 bases, there was a span of 15 bases. CDR3 length: 16 residues.

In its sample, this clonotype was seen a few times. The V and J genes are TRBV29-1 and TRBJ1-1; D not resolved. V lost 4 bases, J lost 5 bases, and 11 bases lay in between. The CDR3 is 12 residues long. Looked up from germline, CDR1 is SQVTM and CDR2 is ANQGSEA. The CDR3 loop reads CSVGREQTEAFF. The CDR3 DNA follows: TGCAGCGTTGGTCGGGAGCAAACTGAAGCTTTCTTT.

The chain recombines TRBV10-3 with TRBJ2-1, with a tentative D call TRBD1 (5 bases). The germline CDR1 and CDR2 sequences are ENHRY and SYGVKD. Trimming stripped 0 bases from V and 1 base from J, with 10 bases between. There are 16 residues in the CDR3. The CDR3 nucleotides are TGTGCCATCAGTGAGTCGTTTCCAGGGTCCTACAATGAGCAGTTCTTC. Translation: CAISESFPGSYNEQFF.

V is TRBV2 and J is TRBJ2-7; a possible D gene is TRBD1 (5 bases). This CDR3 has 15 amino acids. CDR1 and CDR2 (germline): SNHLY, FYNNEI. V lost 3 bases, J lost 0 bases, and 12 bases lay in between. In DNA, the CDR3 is TGTGCCAGCAGTGATGTGACAGACTCCTCCTACGAGCAGTACTTC. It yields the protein CASSDVTDSSYEQYF. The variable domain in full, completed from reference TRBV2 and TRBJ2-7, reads EPEVTQTPSHQVTQMGQEVILRCVPISNHLYFYWYRQILGQKVEFLVSFYNNEISEKSEIFDDQFSVERPDGSNFTLKIRSTKLEDSAMYFCASSDVTDSSYEQYFGPGTRLTVT.

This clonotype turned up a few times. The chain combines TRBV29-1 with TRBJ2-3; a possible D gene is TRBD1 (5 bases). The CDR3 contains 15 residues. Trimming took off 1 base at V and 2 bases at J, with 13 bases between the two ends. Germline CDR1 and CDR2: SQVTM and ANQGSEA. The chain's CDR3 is CSVEGRQGDTDTQYF. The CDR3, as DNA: TGCAGCGTTGAAGGCAGGCAGGGCGACACAGATACGCAGTATTTT.

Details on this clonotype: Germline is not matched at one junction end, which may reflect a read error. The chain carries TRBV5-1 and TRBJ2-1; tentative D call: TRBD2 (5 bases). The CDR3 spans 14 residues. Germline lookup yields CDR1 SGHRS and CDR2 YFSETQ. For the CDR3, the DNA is TGTGCCAGCAGTTTAGCCGGCACGGGGAATGAGCAGTTCTTC. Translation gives CASSLAGTGNEQFF.